Below, one TCR beta chain is given with its context. Antigen unknown. Unmatched junction bases numbered 6, after V lost 7 bases and J lost 5 bases. The CDR3 extends over 13 amino acids. Germline V lookup: CDR1 DFQATT, CDR2 SNEGSKA (reference sequence). The sample belongs to a study of CD8 T cells in ankylosing spondylitis. Study outcomes and limitations: Matched ankylosing spondylitis synovial fluid reportedly contained a significantly enriched population of disease-linked clones.

TCRdb independently ran MiXCR on the 5' RACE reads; one entry per CDR3 protein. This sample carries 250,000 to 400,000 distinct CDR3 sequences, roughly 12% of them seen once, and the ten largest clones take roughly 9.2%. Sequencing was done on a sample of blood, either unsorted or a sorted T cell fraction (not recorded which). The clonotype was recovered from a female donor with ankylosing spondylitis or in good health (not recorded which). V is TRBV20-1 and J is TRBJ2-3, with 10 bases that match TRBD2. CDR3 sequence (DNA): TGCAGTGGAACTAGCGGGATACAAGATACGCAGTATTTT. Its protein product is CSGTSGIQDTQYF.